A single sample gave rise to the 21 T cell receptor beta chains below, sequenced in a study of tumor and adjacent non-tumor tissue in lung cancer. Three rounds of nested PCR, following a modified ARM-PCR protocol, produced the TCRbeta library. MiXCR was run by TCRdb on the multiplex PCR reads, yielding one entry per CDR3 protein. The sample holds 95,000 to 150,000 distinct CDR3 sequences, roughly 67% seen once. RNA was extracted from bulk tissue without any cell sorting. Specimen: lung tumor tissue. Receptors originate from a man aged 30 to 39 with non-small cell lung cancer.

Notes on this clonotype: An end of the junction differs from the germline gene, which may be a read error. V is TRBV6-6 and J is TRBJ2-7, with 9 bases fitting TRBD1. The CDR3 sequence is 15 residues long. CDR1 MNHNY and CDR2 SVGAGI come from the germline V gene (reference sequence). The CDR3 bases are TGTGCCAGCATTTACCGAGGACAGGGGTCCTACGAGCAGTACTTC. Translation: CASIYRGQGSYEQYF.

This clonotype was detected once. A read error is possible here, since a much larger clone lies one base away. J is TRBJ2-3 and V is TRBV5-6; possibly TRBD2 for D (6 bases). This CDR3 is 12 amino acids long. Germline lookup yields CDR1 SGHDT and CDR2 YYEEEE. CDR3 coding DNA: TGTGCCAGCAGCGGAGGGATAGATAGGCAGTATTTT. This codes for CASSGGIDRQYF.

This clonotype was picked up one time. A read error may explain this, as a much larger clone is one base away. The J gene is TRBJ2-5, the V gene TRBV5-4; no definite D call. From germline, CDR1 is SGHNT and CDR2 YYREEE (reference sequence). CDR3 size: 14 residues. The CDR3 here is CVSSPPGYRETQYF. CDR3 sequence (DNA): TGTGTCAGCAGCCCGCCTGGATATCGGGAGACCCAGTACTTC.

As to this clonotype: A much bigger clone sits one base away, suggesting this may be a read error. The chain joins TRBV10-3 to TRBJ1-4; 7 bases map to TRBD1. With 3 bases clipped from V and 4 bases from J, the junction kept 14 bases outside the gene matches. Germline CDR1 reads ENHRY; CDR2 reads SYGVKD. The CDR3 runs 18 residues. This CDR3 reads CAISEKIGTEGLNEKLFF. The CDR3 DNA reads TGTGCCATCAGTGAAAAGATCGGGACAGAAGGACTTAATGAAAAACTGTTTTTT.

Notes on this clonotype: A much larger clone is a single base away; this may be a read error. The rearrangement joins TRBV4-3 to TRBJ2-1; 7 nucleotides agree with TRBD1. There are 15 residues in the CDR3. The V gene's germline CDR1 is LGHNA and CDR2 YSLEER. After removal of 2 bases from V and 7 bases from J, the junction contained 8 bases not matched to a gene. The DNA of the CDR3 is TGCGCCAGCAGCCAATACCAGACAGGGTTGAATGAGCAGTTCTTC. It is translated as CASSQYQTGLNEQFF.

This clonotype was observed a handful of times. The chain employs TRBV28 and TRBJ2-7; TRBD2 matches 11 bases. V lost 4 bases to trimming and J lost 2 bases; unmatched junction nucleotides: 1. Per germline, CDR1 MDHEN and CDR2 SYDVKM. The length of the CDR3 is 14 residues. The chain's CDR3 is CASSSLAGAYEQYF. The CDR3 coding sequence is TGTGCCAGCAGTTCACTAGCGGGGGCCTACGAGCAGTACTTC. Full variable domain (outside the CDR3, taken from reference TRBV28 and TRBJ2-7): DVKVTQSSRYLVKRTGEKVFLECVQDMDHENMFWYRQDPGLGLRLIYFSYDVKMKEKGDIPEGYSVSREKKERFSLILESASTNQTSMYLCASSSLAGAYEQYFGPGTRLTVT.

Of note for this clonotype: An end of the junction does not agree with germline; a read error may underlie this. This chain connects TRBV12-3 or TRBV12-4 to TRBJ2-7; 14 positions match TRBD2. The CDR3 runs 17 residues. CDR3 coding DNA: TGTGCCAGCAGCCCGGGACTAGCGGGAGAGAACTCCCACGAGCAGTGCTTC. Encoded protein: CASSPGLAGENSHEQCF.

Concerning this clonotype itself: At one of its ends the junction is not consistent with the germline gene, which may arise from a read error. The chain is built from TRBV11-2 and TRBJ1-4; D gene ambiguous. The CDR3 totals 11 residues. Germline CDR1 and CDR2: SGHAT and FQNNGV. CDR3 bases: TGTGCCAACAGCTTGGAAGAAGAACTGTTTTTT. Its translation: CANSLEEELFF.

The chain recombines TRBV20-1 with TRBJ2-7, with TRBD2 identical over 7 bases. The CDR3 runs 12 residues. Looked up from germline, CDR1 is DFQATT and CDR2 is SNEGSKA (reference sequence). Germline trimming cut 5 bases from V and 2 bases from J; bases unmatched to any gene: 3. The chain's CDR3 is CSAGGGAYEQYF. DNA for the CDR3: TGCAGTGCTGGGGGGGGGGCCTACGAGCAGTACTTC.

This chain joins TRBV11-1 and TRBJ2-7; D gene unclear. This CDR3 has 12 amino acids. Germline loops: CDR1 SGHAT, CDR2 FQDESV (reference sequence). Trimming removed 9 bases at V and 5 bases at J, with 14 bases between. In DNA form, the CDR3 reads TGTGCCAGGCGCTTAGTTTCCCACGAGCAGTACTTC. Translation gives CARRLVSHEQYF.

This clonotype has more than one count but fewer than ten. This chain uses TRBV20-1 with TRBJ2-7; 7 bases are a match to TRBD1. The CDR3 is made up of 13 amino acids. Germline lookup yields CDR1 DFQATT and CDR2 SNEGSKA (reference sequence). V dropped 7 bases and J dropped 0; count of bases not matched to a gene: 6. The CDR3 bases are TGCAGTGTACAAGACAGGGTCTCCTACGAGCAGTACTTC. The encoded protein is CSVQDRVSYEQYF.

Here the CDR3 reads CSVSLLGGSYNEQFF. The CDR3 DNA reads TGCAGTGTTAGTTTACTAGGGGGGAGCTACAATGAGCAGTTCTTC. The V call is TRBV20-1, the J call TRBJ2-1, with D perhaps being TRBD1 or TRBD2 (6 bases each). Germline lookup yields CDR1 DFQATT and CDR2 SNEGSKA (reference sequence). V dropped 7 bases and J dropped 3 bases, with 19 bases sitting between them. This CDR3 region has 15 residues.

This clonotype was detected ten times or more. The chain combines TRBV11-2 with TRBJ1-2; D unclear. V was clipped by 0 bases and J by 3 bases, with 8 bases between them. CDR1 and CDR2 from the germline V gene are SGHAT and FQNNGV. CDR3 length equals 14 residues. CDR3 nucleotides: TGTGCCAGCAGCTTAGATGGAACAGACTATGGCTACACCTTC. Amino acids: CASSLDGTDYGYTF.

There are many counts of this clonotype. This chain links TRBV11-2 with TRBJ2-7, with D hard to call. This CDR3 has 14 residues. Trimming pared 5 bases from V and 4 bases from J, leaving 15 bases between. CDR1 SGHAT and CDR2 FQNNGV come from the germline V gene. The CDR3 region is CASSNRPLGYEQYF. CDR3 in DNA: TGTGCCAGCAGCAACCGGCCCCTCGGGTACGAGCAGTACTTC.

This clonotype showed up just once. J is TRBJ1-4 and V is TRBV5-1; D call uncertain. The germline gives CDR1 SGHRS, CDR2 YFSETQ. Trimming took 7 bases from V and 0 from J, leaving 10 bases between them. The CDR3 consists of 14 residues. Written as DNA, the CDR3 is TGCGCCAGCCGTATATACCCAACTAATGAAAAACTGTTTTTT. This sequence encodes CASRIYPTNEKLFF.

This clonotype was observed at least ten times. The chain links TRBV6-2 or TRBV6-3 to TRBJ1-4; D not resolved. Trimming took 8 bases from V and 7 from J, leaving 14 bases between them. The germline gives CDR1 MNHEY, CDR2 SVGEGT. CDR3 size: 13 residues. CDR3 DNA sequence: TGTGCCAGCTCGCCGGCGGGGAGTGAAAAACTGTTTTTT. Encoded protein: CASSPAGSEKLFF.

V usage is TRBV11-2 and J usage is TRBJ2-2; TRBD2 matches at 7 bases. The V segment lost 1 base and the J segment 6 bases; nucleotides outside the gene matches: 8. Germline values: CDR1 SGHAT, CDR2 FQNNGV. This CDR3 is built from 16 residues. The CDR3 region is CASSLVGGAGAGELFF. The CDR3 DNA reads TGTGCCAGCAGCTTAGTCGGCGGGGCGGGGGCCGGGGAGCTGTTTTTT.

This clonotype has only one observation. The CDR3 end shows no conserved phenylalanine or tryptophan, and so a read error is likely. The chain uses TRBV20-1 and TRBJ2-5; TRBD1 might be the D (6 bases). V gave up 1 base and J gave up 7 bases, with 22 bases separating them. Germline assignment: CDR1 DFQATT and CDR2 SNEGSKA (reference sequence). The CDR3 is made up of 16 amino acids. The CDR3 is CSARGSPRTARVTQYL. As DNA, the CDR3 is TGCAGTGCTAGAGGTAGCCCCAGGACAGCTAGGGTGACCCAGTACCTC.

Of note for this clonotype: As the CDR3 is not closed by the conserved phenylalanine or tryptophan, this likely results from a read error. It is unclear where the CDR3 begins or ends on the DNA, so no DNA is shown, and the CDR3 is as TCRdb lists it. This sequence joins TRBV12-3 or TRBV12-4 and TRBJ1-2. The CDR3 region is 11 residues in length, termini included. CDR3 loop: CAGSVGTGYTV.

Concerning this clonotype itself: The junction shows a germline mismatch at one end, possibly a read error. This chain uses TRBV12-3 or TRBV12-4 with TRBJ1-6, with D possibly TRBD1 on 5 matching bases. This CDR3 is 13 amino acids long. The CDR3 nucleotides read TGTACCAGCAGCGGACAACAACATTCACCCCTCCACTTT. It is translated as CTSSGQQHSPLHF.

As regards this clonotype: One end of the junction fails to match germline, which may point to a read error. This chain's CDR3 is CANSLAIGVVTDTQYF. As DNA, the CDR3 is TGTGCCAACAGCTTAGCCATCGGGGTTGTCACAGATACGCAGTATTTT. V gene TRBV11-2 combines with J gene TRBJ2-3; D is possibly TRBD2 (5 bases). The CDR3 length is 16 residues. Germline V CDR1 and CDR2: SGHAT, FQNNGV. The full variable domain, in which reference TRBV11-2 and TRBJ2-3 provide the parts outside the CDR3, is EAGVAQSPRYKIIEKRQSVAFWCNPISGHATLYWYQQILGQGPKLLIQFQNNGVVDDSQLPKDRFSAERLKGVDSTLKIQPAKLEDSAVYLCANSLAIGVVTDTQYFGPGTRLTVL.